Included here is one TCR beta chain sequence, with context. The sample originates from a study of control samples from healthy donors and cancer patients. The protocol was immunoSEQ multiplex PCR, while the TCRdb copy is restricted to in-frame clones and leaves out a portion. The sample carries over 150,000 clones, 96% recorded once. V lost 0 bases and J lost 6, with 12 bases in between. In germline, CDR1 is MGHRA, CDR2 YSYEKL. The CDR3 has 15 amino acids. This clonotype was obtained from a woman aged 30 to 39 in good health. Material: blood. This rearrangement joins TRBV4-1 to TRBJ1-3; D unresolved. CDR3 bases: TGCGCCAGCAGCCAAGATCGGCTGCCTCAAAACACCATATATTTT. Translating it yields CASSQDRLPQNTIYF.